This T cell receptor beta chain came from a study of shared clonotypes between healthy human individuals (TCRdb year 2020). Study-level background: A few men and a couple of women, aged 18 to 49 years, made up the cohort. For each donor, CD4 naive and CD4 memory were each given three plates, CD8 naive was given two plates, and CD8 memory was given one plate. To estimate repertoire size and how much clonotypes are shared between individuals, the study performed deep sequencing of blood TCR repertoires from five healthy adults. Per donor, leukapheresis produced somewhere between about 0.8 and 9 billion PBMCs. Different laboratories and diverse techniques were used to prepare libraries and sequence TCR repertoires, to increase sequencing depth and limit assay-specific biases.

The germline V gene gives CDR1 as SGHDT and CDR2 as YYEEEE. V drops 0 bases and J drops 0 bases, leaving 16 bases in between. Reading from cysteine to phenylalanine, the CDR3 counts 19 amino acids. Only the CDR3 portion is preserved as DNA: 57 bases, with reading frame beginning at the first base. Using the deep immunoSEQ assay, multiplex PCR amplified TCR CDR3 regions from genomic DNA. Extracted genomic DNA from each cell subset was spread evenly across all wells of several immunoSEQ 96-well plates, with each plate serving as a replicate. For sorted subsets, each replicate PCR was loaded with 200 ng genomic DNA, equivalent to 30,000 to 35,000 T cell genomes. The purified libraries were quantified using a Qubit 3.0 fluorometer, sized with a Bioanalyzer 2100, and then quantified again using the KAPA Library Quantification kit. Every immunoSEQ 96-well plate was sequenced on a dedicated single-read 150-cycle Illumina NextSeq 550 flow cell. The paper's data handling went like this. The immunoSEQ output contained only junctional sequences without quality scores, so filtering could not match that applied to full-length reads. Sequences were annotated with PyIR, a Python wrapper for IgBLAST v1.9, using IMGT germline references to assign V/J genes and CDR3. Reads were removed for weak V/J assignments (E-value above 1e-6), missing CDR3, stop codons, out-of-frame junctions, or ambiguous translated residues. V3J clonotypes were defined as sequences sharing the same inferred V gene, J gene, and CDR3 amino acid sequence. The percentage overlap between two repertoires was calculated by dividing the number of shared unique clonotypes by the size of the smaller repertoire. Three approaches were used to assess repertoire richness: RTK rarefaction, the Chao1 estimator, and Recon v2.1 estimates of unobserved clonotypes. OLGA was used to compute generation probabilities for all TCRbeta clonotypes that the gDNA method yielded from a few donors. The clones in this table, taken by TCRdb from immuneACCESS, are in-frame only. Not every clone is retained; where verified, under half of the shortfall comes from an unresolved V gene, and the cause of the rest is unknown. The D gene and trimming were derived from the DNA, and the V and J assignments and clone size from that table. The sample contains 1,100,000 or so clones, more than 75% of them found a single time. The top ten hold roughly 0.56% of the sample.

Regarding this clone: No cognate antigen has been identified for it. Base qualities are not recorded, but no much larger clone differs from it by a single base.

Here is what the overall study found, with its caveats: Across four donors, about 5.2% of naive CD4, more than 3% of naive CD8, roughly 2.2% of memory CD4, and roughly 0.41% of memory CD8 clonotypes were shared. Incomplete sequencing was indicated by rarefaction of sorted-subset datasets, despite the large sequencing depth. Pairwise subsampling led to the expectation that sequencing depth would affect the degree of clonotype sharing among donors. Sampling was restricted to blood, and TCR repertoires in tissue are likely to differ from TCR repertoires in blood. Compared with non-shared clonotypes, clonotypes shared by all four sorted-subset donors had higher generation probabilities. Because the study included a small number of donors, the genetic and exposure-history diversity represented was limited. Estimated clonotype richness was generally larger for naive than for memory subsets.

The donors were healthy, HIV-negative adults who had no recently reported acute infections or vaccinations. All donors were Caucasian adults living in Nashville, Tennessee, USA. Magnetic negative selection was used to enrich CD4+ T cells, after which naive cells were positively selected on CD45RA and the negative fraction became the memory subset. Blood was obtained by leukapheresis, after which PBMCs were separated by Ficoll-Histopaque density gradient centrifugation and cryopreserved in liquid nitrogen vapor phase. Analytical flow cytometry was used to check the purity and quantity of each magnetically sorted T cell population. Genomic DNA was isolated from each sorted fraction and quantified by UV absorbance on a Nanodrop 2000c.

The source is a man between 18 and 29 years old in good health. Some clones in this sample may be carry-over from other donors' samples. The sequence links TRBV5-6 to TRBJ2-6; the D call could be TRBD1 or TRBD2, with each sharing 6 bases. The source material was memory CD4+ T cells from PBMCs. Explained via the paper, the cell subset or site label denotes: CD45RA-negative fraction. The CDR3 reads as follows: CASSLARGRTISGANVLTF. At the DNA level, the sequence is TGTGCCAGCAGCTTGGCTCGGGGGCGGACAATCTCTGGGGCCAACGTCCTGACTTTC.